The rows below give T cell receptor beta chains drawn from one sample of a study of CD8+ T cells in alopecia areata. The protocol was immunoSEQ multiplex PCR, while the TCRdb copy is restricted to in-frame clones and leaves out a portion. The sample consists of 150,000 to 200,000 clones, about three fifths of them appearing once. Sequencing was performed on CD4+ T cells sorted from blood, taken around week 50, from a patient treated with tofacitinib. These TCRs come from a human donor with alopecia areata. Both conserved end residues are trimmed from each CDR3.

SVYSYGYT,TRBJ1-2,TRBV29-1
AWSEIGQAEKLF,TRBJ1-4,TRBV30
SARLTYEQY,TRBJ2-7,TRBV20-1
SVGGPYEQY,TRBJ2-7,TRBV29-1
ASSEPGIRANSPLH,TRBJ1-6,TRBV25-1
ASSPPAGQSYGYT,TRBJ1-2,TRBV4-2
ASSESTIQETQY,TRBJ2-5,TRBV25-1
SVGQLNTEAF,TRBJ1-1,TRBV29-1
ASSVEETQY,TRBJ2-5,TRBV9
SVELIGTGSYEQY,TRBJ2-7,TRBV29-1
AIKGTGLEQF,TRBJ2-1,TRBV10-3
ASSLVASPGETQY,TRBJ2-5,TRBV7-2
ASSELEPGQGPYEQY,TRBJ2-7,TRBV6-1
SVETPAGRETQY,TRBJ2-5,TRBV29-1
ASMVPGTSSLEQY,TRBJ2-7,TRBV6-6
ASSQTGVYGYT,TRBJ1-2,TRBV4-1
ASSLASDNTDTQY,TRBJ2-3,TRBV5-1
ATSRDRAEQY,TRBJ2-7,TRBV15
ASSHLQGGGTEAF,TRBJ1-1,TRBV4-1
AWRGVGTVQETQY,TRBJ2-5,TRBV30
ASSQDRGQAYGYT,TRBJ1-2,TRBV4-3
ASSVSGGGYT,TRBJ1-2,TRBV9
AISEVHRGKTQY,TRBJ2-5,TRBV10-3
SVDGGVSYNEQF,TRBJ2-1,TRBV29-1
ASSLGVGGGYT,TRBJ1-2,TRBV7-2
ASSQGQGLGGYT,TRBJ1-2,TRBV4-3
SVSTDTQY,TRBJ2-3,TRBV29-1
ASSLRQPNTGELF,TRBJ2-2,TRBV7-2